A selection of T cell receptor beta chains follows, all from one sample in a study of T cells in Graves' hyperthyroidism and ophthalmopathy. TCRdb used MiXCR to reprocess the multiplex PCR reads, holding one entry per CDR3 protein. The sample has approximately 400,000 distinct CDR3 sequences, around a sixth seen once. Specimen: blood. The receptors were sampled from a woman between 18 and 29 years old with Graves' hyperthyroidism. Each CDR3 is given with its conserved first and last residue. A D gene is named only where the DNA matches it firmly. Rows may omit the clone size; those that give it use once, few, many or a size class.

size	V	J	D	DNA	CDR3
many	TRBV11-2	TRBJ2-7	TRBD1	TGTGCCAGCCTTGTTTCGCCCAGGGGGCTATACGAGCAGTACTTC	CASLVSPRGLYEQYF
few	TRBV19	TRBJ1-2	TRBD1	TGTGCCAGTACCTCACCGGGACAGGGCGACTATGGCTACACCTTC	CASTSPGQGDYGYTF
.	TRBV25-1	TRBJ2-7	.	TGTGCCAGCAGTGCTTGGACGGCTAGCTCCTACGAGCAGTACTTC	CASSAWTASSYEQYF
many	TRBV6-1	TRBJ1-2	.	TGTGCCAGCGAATGGGCCACTGGCTACACCTTC	CASEWATGYTF
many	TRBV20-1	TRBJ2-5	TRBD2	TGCAGTGCACGTCCCGGGACTAGCAGCGAGACCCAGTACTTC	CSARPGTSSETQYF
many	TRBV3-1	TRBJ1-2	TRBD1	TGTGCCAGCAGCGCCGGGACAGGGGGATACTATGGCTACACCTTC	CASSAGTGGYYGYTF
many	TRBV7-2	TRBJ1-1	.	TGTGCCAGCAGCTTAGCCCTAGGGACTGAAGCTTTCTTT	CASSLALGTEAFF
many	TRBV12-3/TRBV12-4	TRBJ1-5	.	TGTGCCAGCAGTGTAACGGGGGGGAATCAGCCCCAGCATTTT	CASSVTGGNQPQHF
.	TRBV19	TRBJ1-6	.	TGTGCCAGTAGTGGCGAACATTCACCCCTCCACTTT	CASSGEHSPLHF
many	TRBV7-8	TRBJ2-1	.	TGTGCCAGCAGCCAGGAGAAGGGTGAGCAGTTCTTC	CASSQEKGEQFF
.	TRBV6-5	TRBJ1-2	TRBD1	TGTGCCAGCAGTTATGGAAGCCAGGGGGCTGACTATGGCTACACCTTC	CASSYGSQGADYGYTF
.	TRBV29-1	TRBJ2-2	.	TGCAGCGTTGCAGGGGCGTCCGGGGAGCTGTTTTTT	CSVAGASGELFF
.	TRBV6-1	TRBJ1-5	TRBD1	TGTGCCAGCAGTGAAGCTTGGGACAGAGGCAATCAGCCCCAGCATTTT	CASSEAWDRGNQPQHF
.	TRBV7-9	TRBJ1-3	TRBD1	TGTGCCAGCAGCTTCACCCGGGACAGGTGGACTACTGGAAACACCATATATTTT	CASSFTRDRWTTGNTIYF
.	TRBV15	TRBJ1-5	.	TGTGCCACCAGCATAAAGACAGATAGCAATCAGCCCCAGCATTTT	CATSIKTDSNQPQHF
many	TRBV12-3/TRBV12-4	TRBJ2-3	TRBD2	TGTGCCAGCAGTTTTACTAGCGAATTCACAGATACGCAGTATTTT	CASSFTSEFTDTQYF
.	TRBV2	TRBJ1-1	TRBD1	TGTGCCAGCAGCGGGGGGACAGGGACGTACACTGAAGCTTTCTTT	CASSGGTGTYTEAFF
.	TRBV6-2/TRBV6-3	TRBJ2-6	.	TGTGCCAGCCTCCATTGGGACATGGGGGCCAACGTCCTGACTTTC	CASLHWDMGANVLTF
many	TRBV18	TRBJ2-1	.	TGTGCCAGCTCACCTGCACTCGATTACTCCACAAATGAGCAGTTCTTC	CASSPALDYSTNEQFF
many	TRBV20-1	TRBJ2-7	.	TGCAGTGCTAGAGATTTCGCTGGGCCATCCCCAACCTCCTACGAGCAGTACTTC	CSARDFAGPSPTSYEQYF
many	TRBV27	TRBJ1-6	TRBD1	TGTGCCAGCAGTGCCCTGACAGGGATCCGTTCACCCCTCCACTTT	CASSALTGIRSPLHF
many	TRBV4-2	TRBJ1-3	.	TGTGCCAGCAGCCAAGATTGGACACCTGGAAACACCATATATTTT	CASSQDWTPGNTIYF
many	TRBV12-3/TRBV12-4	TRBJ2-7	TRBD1	TGTGCCAGCAGTTTAGCCGGGACAGGGCTTAACGAGCAGTACTTC	CASSLAGTGLNEQYF
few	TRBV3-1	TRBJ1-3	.	TGTGCCAGCAGCCAGGGGATACCCACTGGAAACACCATATATTTT	CASSQGIPTGNTIYF
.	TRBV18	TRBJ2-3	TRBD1	TGTGCCAGCTCACGAGACAGGGGGGCAGATACGCAGTATTTT	CASSRDRGADTQYF
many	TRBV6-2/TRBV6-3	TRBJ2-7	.	TGTGCCAGCAGTTACACGACAGGGCGGGGGATCTACGAGCAGTACTTC	CASSYTTGRGIYEQYF
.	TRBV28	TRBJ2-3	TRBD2	TGTGCCAGCAGTCCCGGCGGACTAGCGGGAGTTACCACAGATACGCAGTATTTT	CASSPGGLAGVTTDTQYF
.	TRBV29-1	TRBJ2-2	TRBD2	TGCAGCGTTGTCCCGGGGGGAAAAACCGGGGAGCTGTTTTTT	CSVVPGGKTGELFF
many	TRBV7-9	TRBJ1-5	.	TGTGCCAGCTCGGGGGTCGACAATCAGCCCCAGCATTTT	CASSGVDNQPQHF
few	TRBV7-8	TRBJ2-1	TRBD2	TGTGCCAGCAGCTTAGGTGGGACTAGCGGGATGGATGAGCAGTTCTTC	CASSLGGTSGMDEQFF
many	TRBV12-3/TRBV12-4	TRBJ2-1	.	TGTGCCAGCAGTGCCCGTCAGGGGGGAAATGAGCAGTTCTTC	CASSARQGGNEQFF
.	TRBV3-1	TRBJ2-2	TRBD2	TGTGCCAGCAGCGCCCAGACTAGCGGGAGATTCGGGGAGCTGTTTTTT	CASSAQTSGRFGELFF
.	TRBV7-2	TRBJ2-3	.	TGTGCCAGCAGCTGGCTCGGCACAGATACGCAGTATTTT	CASSWLGTDTQYF
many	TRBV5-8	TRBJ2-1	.	TGTGCCAGCAGCTTAGGGCAGGGGCCCTACAATGAGCAGTTCTTC	CASSLGQGPYNEQFF
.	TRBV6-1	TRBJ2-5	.	TGTGCCAGCACCCGGGACACGGTTCAAGAGACCCAGTACTTC	CASTRDTVQETQYF
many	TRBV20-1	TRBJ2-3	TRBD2	TGCAGTGCTAGTCCTAGCGGGGGAGGAGATACGCAGTATTTT	CSASPSGGGDTQYF
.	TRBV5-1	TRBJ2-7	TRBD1	TGCGCCAGCACCTGGGGGGATAGACAGGGGCCCCGGCTGGGAGAGCAGTACTTC	CASTWGDRQGPRLGEQYF
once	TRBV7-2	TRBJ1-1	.	TGTGCCAGCAGCTTATATCTCGGGATTGAAGCTTTCTTT	CASSLYLGIEAFF
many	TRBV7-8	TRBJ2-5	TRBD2	TGTGCCAGCAGCTTGGGGGCTAGCGGGAGGTACCAAGAGACCCAGTACTTC	CASSLGASGRYQETQYF
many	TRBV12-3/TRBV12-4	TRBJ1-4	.	TGTGCCAGCAGTTTGACGGCAGGACCTCGGAGTGAAAAACTGTTTTTT	CASSLTAGPRSEKLFF
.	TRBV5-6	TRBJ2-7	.	TGTGCCAGCAGCTTTATGATCCGGGGTCTTAGGAACGAGCAGTACTTC	CASSFMIRGLRNEQYF
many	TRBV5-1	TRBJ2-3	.	TGCGCCAGCAAGACTTATAGCACAGATACGCAGTATTTT	CASKTYSTDTQYF
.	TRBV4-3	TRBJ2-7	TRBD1	TGCGCCAGCAGTCAAAAGACAGGGCTCGGCGAGCAGTACTTC	CASSQKTGLGEQYF
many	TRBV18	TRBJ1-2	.	TGTGCCAGCTCACCCCAACAGACAGAGTACTCTAACTATGGCTACACCTTC	CASSPQQTEYSNYGYTF
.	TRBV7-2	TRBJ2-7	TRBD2	TGTGCCAGCAGCTTAAGGGAGGGGAGGAGCGAGCAGTACTTC	CASSLREGRSEQYF
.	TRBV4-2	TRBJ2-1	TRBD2	TGTGCCAGCAGTCGGCAGCGGGGCAACAATGAGCAGTTCTTC	CASSRQRGNNEQFF
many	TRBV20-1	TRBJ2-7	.	TGCAGTGCTAGCCTCCTATCACTAGTCTACGAGCAGTACTTC	CSASLLSLVYEQYF
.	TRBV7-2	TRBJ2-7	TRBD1	TGTGCCAGCAGCCGAGCCGGGACAGGGGGCGCCGAGCAGTACTTC	CASSRAGTGGAEQYF
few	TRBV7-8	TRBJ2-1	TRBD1	TGTGCCAGCAGCTACGAGGGGACAGGGACCTACAATGAGCAGTTCTTC	CASSYEGTGTYNEQFF
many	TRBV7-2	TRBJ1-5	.	TGTGCCAGCAGCTTACTGGTTAGCAATCAGCCCCAGCATTTT	CASSLLVSNQPQHF
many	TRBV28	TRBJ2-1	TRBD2	TGTGCCAGCAGTCCATCCCGGACTAGCTACGAGGAGCAGTTCTTC	CASSPSRTSYEEQFF
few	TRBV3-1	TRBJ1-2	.	TGTGCCAGCAGCCAGGATATGGGGGCGCCGGGCTACACCTTC	CASSQDMGAPGYTF
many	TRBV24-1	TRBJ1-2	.	TGTGCCACCCGCAAGGGACCGAGCGGTGGCTACACCTTC	CATRKGPSGGYTF